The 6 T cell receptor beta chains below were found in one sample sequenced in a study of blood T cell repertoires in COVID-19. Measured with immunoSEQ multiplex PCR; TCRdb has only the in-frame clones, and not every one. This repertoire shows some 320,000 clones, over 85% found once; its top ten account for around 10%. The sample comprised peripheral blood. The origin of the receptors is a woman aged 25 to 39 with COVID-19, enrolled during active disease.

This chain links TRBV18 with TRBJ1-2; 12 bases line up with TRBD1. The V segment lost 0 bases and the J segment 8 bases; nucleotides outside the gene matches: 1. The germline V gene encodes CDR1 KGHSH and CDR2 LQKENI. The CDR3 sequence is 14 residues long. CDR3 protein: CASSPPGTGGGYTF. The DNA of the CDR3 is TGTGCCAGCTCACCACCCGGGACAGGGGGCGGCTACACCTTC.

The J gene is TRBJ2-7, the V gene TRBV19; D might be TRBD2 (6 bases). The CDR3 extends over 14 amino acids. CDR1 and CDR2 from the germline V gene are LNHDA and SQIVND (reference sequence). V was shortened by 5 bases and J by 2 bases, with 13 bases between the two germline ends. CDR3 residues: CASSWGTAPYEQYF. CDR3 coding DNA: TGTGCCAGTAGTTGGGGGACTGCTCCCTACGAGCAGTACTTC.

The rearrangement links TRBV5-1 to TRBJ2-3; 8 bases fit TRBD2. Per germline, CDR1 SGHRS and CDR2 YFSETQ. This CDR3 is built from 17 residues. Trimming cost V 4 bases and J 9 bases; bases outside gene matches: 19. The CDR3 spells CASSPGHLGSGVETQYF. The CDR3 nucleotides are TGCGCCAGCAGCCCTGGACACCTGGGTAGCGGGGTAGAGACGCAGTATTTT.

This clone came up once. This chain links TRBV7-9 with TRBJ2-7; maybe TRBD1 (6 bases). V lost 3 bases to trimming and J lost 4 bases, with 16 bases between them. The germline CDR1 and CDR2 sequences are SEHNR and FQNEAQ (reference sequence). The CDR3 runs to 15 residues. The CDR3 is CASSFGGGELYEQYF. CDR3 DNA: TGTGCCAGCAGCTTTGGGGGCGGAGAGTTATACGAGCAGTACTTC.

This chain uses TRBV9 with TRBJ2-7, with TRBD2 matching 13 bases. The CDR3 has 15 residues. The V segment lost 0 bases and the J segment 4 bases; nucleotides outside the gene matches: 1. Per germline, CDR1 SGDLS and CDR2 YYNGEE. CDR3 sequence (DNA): TGTGCCAGCAGCGTAGCGGGACTAGCGGGGTACGAGCAGTACTTC. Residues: CASSVAGLAGYEQYF.

As DNA, the CDR3 is TGTGCCAGCAGTTACTGGGGACAGGGGGCAAGCAATCAGCCCCAGCATTTT. Translation: CASSYWGQGASNQPQHF. The chain couples TRBV6-2 or TRBV6-3 to TRBJ1-5; 12 bases are a match to TRBD1. The trim removed 1 base at V and 1 base at J, leaving 2 bases unmatched. The germline CDR1 and CDR2 sequences are MNHEY and SVGEGT. The CDR3 is 17 residues long.